A single T cell receptor beta chain is shown here with its context. The sample holds a few counts of this clonotype. Its specific antigen is unknown. No clone much larger than this one lies a single base away; base qualities are absent. The study excluded patients with uncontrolled infections, other autoimmune diseases, pregnancy or lactation. Clinical symptoms, serum thyroxine and TRAb, thyroid ultrasound, and orbital computed tomography formed the basis for the diagnoses. Total RNA was extracted with Trizol reagent, and quality was checked on an Agilent 2100 Bioanalyzer. The CDR3 spans 16 residues, from the cysteine through the phenylalanine. Only the CDR3 DNA is retained, 48 bases long and in frame from the first base. V is pared back by 4 bases and J by 0 bases, with 15 bases lying between the germline termini. CDR1 and CDR2 were assigned from the germline V gene (reference sequence) as SEHNR and FQNEAQ.

The data stem from a study of T cells in Graves' hyperthyroidism and ophthalmopathy (dated by TCRdb to about 2019). Study-wide context: To identify TCR V-J signatures that set the groups apart, the researchers used a discovery cohort of 100 patients, made up of around 40 with Graves' ophthalmopathy and around 58 with stable Graves' hyperthyroidism. Whether ophthalmopathy could be predicted prospectively was tested in an independent validation cohort made up of 18 to 20 hyperthyroidism patients plus 17 patients who later progressed to ophthalmopathy. The approximately 97 discovery patients were randomly divided into training and test sets at a 7:3 ratio. In about 6 Graves' hyperthyroidism patients, the study also compared T-cell repertoires from thyroid tissue with T-cell repertoires from blood. After sampling, hyperthyroidism patients received methimazole starting at 30 mg daily, and ophthalmopathy patients received high-dose intravenous methylprednisolone. The paper describes TCR Vbeta CDR3 sequencing of 135 peripheral blood samples, made up of under 50 ophthalmopathy patients, 70 to 75 hyperthyroidism patients and some 17 progressor patients. The full study reports these points: No statistical method was used to fix the sample size in advance, and group allocation was not hidden from the investigators. Most expanded thyroid clonotypes (frequency above 0.001) were also detected in blood, a finding suggesting that blood repertoires may reflect thyroid immune responses. A model built on a 13 V-J signature distinguished ophthalmopathy from stable hyperthyroidism, reaching 85% to 90% sensitivity and 81% to 83% specificity in cross-validation and 80%/75% in testing. During validation, the model predicted progression to ophthalmopathy a median of approximately 7 months ahead of onset, with almost 71% sensitivity and less than 85% specificity.

The TCR beta CDR3 regions were amplified from RNA transcripts. For the first round of RT-PCR on the TCR CDR3, the HTBI primer set was used together with the Qiagen OneStep RT-PCR kit. Libraries were constructed in a second round of multiplex PCR, after which size selection and purification were performed. Sequencing of the libraries was done on an Illumina HiSeq2000 using paired-end 100 bp reads. On the study's bioinformatics: SOAPnuke was used to process the raw data, throwing out any read that contained adapters or uncalled bases, had a mean Phred below 15, or lacked an exact constant-primer or identifier match. COPE v1.2.5 was used to merge high-quality paired reads, and clonotypes were defined as unique nucleotide sequences. MiTCR v1.1 was used to align the clonotypes against IMGT TRBV, TRBD and TRBJ reference segments. Only V-J combinations with frequency above 0.0001, covering approximately 99% of repertoires, were analysed. The TCS score was defined as the ratio of F50 (clonal expansion) to E x V (chaos), calculated using BLOSUM62-based TCRdist between CDR3 peptides within each V-J. Welch's t-statistics and random forest reduced around 550 V-J features to 13, which were used in a naive Bayes classifier (R e1071). The similarity between thyroid and blood repertoires was quantified using the Morisita-Horn index. TCRdb reprocessed the public reads (quality trimming at Q25 with fastp, clone calling with MiXCR) and kept in-frame beta chains. Under each unique CDR3 protein, matching rows form one entry showing the most common genes and DNA. What appears here as the V and J calls and clone size reflects TCRdb's work, not the paper's. This sample holds 500,000 to 800,000 distinct CDR3 sequences; 40% to 55% were observed only once. The ten most abundant clones make up less than 9.5% of the sample.

In this chain, TRBV7-9 is recombined with TRBJ1-1, with the D gene call left open. Sequencing was carried out using peripheral blood or thyroid tissue (not recorded which). The receptor's source is an adult man with Graves' disease, either hyperthyroidism or ophthalmopathy (not recorded which). The CDR3 region reads CASSSPERVMNTEAFF. The nucleotides read TGTGCCAGCAGCTCCCCAGAGAGGGTGATGAACACTGAAGCTTTCTTT.